This T cell receptor beta chain was identified during a study of blood T cell repertoires in COVID-19. Looking at the study overall: Samples of COVID-19 (acute and convalescent) were obtained from the United States, Italy and Spain.

Germline-derived CDR1 and CDR2 are SGHVS and FQNEAQ. The CDR3 consists of 15 residues. V lost 5 bases and J 0 bases, leaving 11 bases between the germline ends. Some clones are missing from TCRdb's copy, which holds only in-frame ones; the method was immunoSEQ multiplex PCR. This repertoire shows 450,000 to 500,000 clones, 80% to 90% found once; its top ten account for roughly 8%. Participants were placed into cohorts based on the clinical history they reported. Sequences were obtained from PBMCs or T cells enriched from blood (not recorded which). The V and J genes are TRBV7-8 and TRBJ1-3, with D uncertain. This sequence originates from a woman aged 55-70 years who had recovered from COVID-19. In DNA form, the CDR3 reads TGTGCCAGCAGCCTAAGTAGGAGCTCTGGAAACACCATATATTTT. Its protein is CASSLSRSSGNTIYF.